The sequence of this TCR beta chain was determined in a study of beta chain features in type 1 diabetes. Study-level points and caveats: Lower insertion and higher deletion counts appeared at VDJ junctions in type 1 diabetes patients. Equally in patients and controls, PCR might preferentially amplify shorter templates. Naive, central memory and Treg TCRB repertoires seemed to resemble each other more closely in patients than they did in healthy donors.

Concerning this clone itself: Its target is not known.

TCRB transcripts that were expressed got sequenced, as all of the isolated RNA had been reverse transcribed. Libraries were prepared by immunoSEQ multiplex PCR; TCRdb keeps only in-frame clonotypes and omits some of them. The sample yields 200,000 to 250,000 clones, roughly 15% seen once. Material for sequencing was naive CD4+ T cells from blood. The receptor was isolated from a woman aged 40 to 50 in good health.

The CDR3: CASSLSSGAPYEQYF. In DNA form, the CDR3 reads TGTGCCAGCAGTTTGTCCAGCGGGGCCCCCTACGAGCAGTACTTC. The rearrangement links TRBV28 to TRBJ2-7, with 7 positions matching TRBD2. Looked up from germline, CDR1 is MDHEN and CDR2 is SYDVKM. J lost 2 bases, V lost 3 bases, and 7 bases had no gene match. The CDR3 spans 15 residues.